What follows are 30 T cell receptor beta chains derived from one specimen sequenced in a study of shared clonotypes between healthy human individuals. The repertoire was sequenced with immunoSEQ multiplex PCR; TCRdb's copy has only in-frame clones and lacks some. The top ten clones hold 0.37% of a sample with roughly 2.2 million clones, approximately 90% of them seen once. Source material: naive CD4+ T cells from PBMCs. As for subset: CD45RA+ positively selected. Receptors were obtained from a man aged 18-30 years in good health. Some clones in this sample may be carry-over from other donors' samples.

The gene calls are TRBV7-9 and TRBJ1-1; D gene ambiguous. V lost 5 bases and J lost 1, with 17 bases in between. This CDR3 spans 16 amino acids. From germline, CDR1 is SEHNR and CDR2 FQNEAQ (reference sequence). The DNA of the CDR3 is TGTGCCAGCAGCCTTTACACTTTGCTGCCGAACACTGAAGCTTTCTTT. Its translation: CASSLYTLLPNTEAFF. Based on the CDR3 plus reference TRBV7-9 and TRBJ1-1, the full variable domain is DTGVSQNPRHKITKRGQNVTFRCDPISEHNRLYWYRQTLGQGPEFLTYFQNEAQLEKSRLLSDRFSAERPKGSFSTLEIQRTEQGDSAMYLCASSLYTLLPNTEAFFGQGTRLTVV.

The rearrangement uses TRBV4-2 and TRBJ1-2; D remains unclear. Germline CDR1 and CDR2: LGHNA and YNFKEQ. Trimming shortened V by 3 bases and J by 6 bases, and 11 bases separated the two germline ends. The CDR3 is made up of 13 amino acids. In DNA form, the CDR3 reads TGTGCCAGCAGCCATTTCTTGGCGGATGGCTACACCTTC. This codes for CASSHFLADGYTF.

CDR3 nucleotide sequence: TGTGCCAGCAGTCCTACGGACAGGTCAGGGGGGCAGTACTTC. Translating it yields CASSPTDRSGGQYF. This chain uses TRBV27 with TRBJ2-7; 7 nucleotides agree with TRBD1. The CDR3 is 14 amino acids. The ends lost 5 bases at V and 9 bases at J; junction bases unmatched: 13. Germline V gene sequence: CDR1 MNHEY, CDR2 SMNVEV (reference sequence).

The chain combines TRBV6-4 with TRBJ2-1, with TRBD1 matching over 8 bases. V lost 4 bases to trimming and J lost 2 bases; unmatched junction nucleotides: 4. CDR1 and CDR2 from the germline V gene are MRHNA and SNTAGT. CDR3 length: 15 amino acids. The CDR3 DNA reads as TGTGCCAGCAGTGGTCAGGGGGCCACCTACAATGAGCAGTTCTTC. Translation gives CASSGQGATYNEQFF.

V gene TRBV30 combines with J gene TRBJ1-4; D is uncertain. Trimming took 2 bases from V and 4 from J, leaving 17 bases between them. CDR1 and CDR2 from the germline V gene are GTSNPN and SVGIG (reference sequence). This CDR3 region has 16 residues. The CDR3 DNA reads TGTGCCTGGAGTTCGGTCCCGGGGTTGGGTAATGAAAAACTGTTTTTT. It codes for CAWSSVPGLGNEKLFF.

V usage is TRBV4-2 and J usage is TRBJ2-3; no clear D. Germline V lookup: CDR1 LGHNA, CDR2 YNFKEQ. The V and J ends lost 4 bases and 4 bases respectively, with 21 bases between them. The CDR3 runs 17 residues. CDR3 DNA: TGTGCCAGCAGCCCGAACCAATGGGCTAGTCGCGCAGATACGCAGTATTTT. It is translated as CASSPNQWASRADTQYF.

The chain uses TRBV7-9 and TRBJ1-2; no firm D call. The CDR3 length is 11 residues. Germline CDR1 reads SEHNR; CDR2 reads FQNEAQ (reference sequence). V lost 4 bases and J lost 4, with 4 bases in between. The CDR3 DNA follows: TGTGCCAGCAGCTGGGCCTATGGCTACACCTTC. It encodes CASSWAYGYTF.

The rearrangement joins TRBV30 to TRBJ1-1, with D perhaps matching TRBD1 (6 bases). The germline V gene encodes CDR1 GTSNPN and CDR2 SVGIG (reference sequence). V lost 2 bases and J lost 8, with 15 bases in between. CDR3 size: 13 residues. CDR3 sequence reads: CAWSYGTQREAFF. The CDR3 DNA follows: TGTGCCTGGAGTTACGGGACACAGAGGGAAGCTTTCTTT.

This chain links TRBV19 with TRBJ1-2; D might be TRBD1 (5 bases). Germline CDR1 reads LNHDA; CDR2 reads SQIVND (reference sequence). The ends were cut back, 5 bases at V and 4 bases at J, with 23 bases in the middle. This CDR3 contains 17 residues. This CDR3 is CASSPLEGRGGIYGYTF. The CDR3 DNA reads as TGTGCCAGTAGTCCCTTGGAGGGACGAGGCGGGATCTATGGCTACACCTTC.

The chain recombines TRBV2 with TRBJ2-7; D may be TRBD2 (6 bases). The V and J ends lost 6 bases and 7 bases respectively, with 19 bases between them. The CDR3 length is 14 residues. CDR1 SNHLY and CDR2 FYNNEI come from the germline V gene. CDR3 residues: CASRPGTEGGEQYF. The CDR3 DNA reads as TGTGCCAGCAGGCCGGGGACTGAGGGTGGGGAGCAGTACTTC.

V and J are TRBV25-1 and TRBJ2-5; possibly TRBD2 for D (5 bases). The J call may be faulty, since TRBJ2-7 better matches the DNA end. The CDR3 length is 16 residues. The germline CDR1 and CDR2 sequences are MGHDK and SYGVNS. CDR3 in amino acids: CASSESRPGNDYEQYF. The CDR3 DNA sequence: TGTGCCAGCAGTGAATCCCGGCCCGGGAACGACTACGAGCAGTACTTC.

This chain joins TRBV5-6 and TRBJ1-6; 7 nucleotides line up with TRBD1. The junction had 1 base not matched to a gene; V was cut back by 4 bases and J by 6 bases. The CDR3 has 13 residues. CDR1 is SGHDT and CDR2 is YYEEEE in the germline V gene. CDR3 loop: CASSGDSNSPLHF. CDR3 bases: TGTGCCAGCAGCGGGGACAGTAATTCACCCCTCCACTTT.

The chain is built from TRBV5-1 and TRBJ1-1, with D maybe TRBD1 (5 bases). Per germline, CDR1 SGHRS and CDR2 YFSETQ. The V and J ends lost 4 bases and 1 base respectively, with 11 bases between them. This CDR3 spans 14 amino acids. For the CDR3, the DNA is TGCGCCAGCAGCCCAGGGACGTGGAACACTGAAGCTTTCTTT. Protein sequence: CASSPGTWNTEAFF. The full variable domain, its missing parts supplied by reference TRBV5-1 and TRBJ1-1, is KAGVTQTPRYLIKTRGQQVTLSCSPISGHRSVSWYQQTPGQGLQFLFEYFSETQRNKGNFPGRFSGRQFSNSRSEMNVSTLELGDSALYLCASSPGTWNTEAFFGQGTRLTVV.

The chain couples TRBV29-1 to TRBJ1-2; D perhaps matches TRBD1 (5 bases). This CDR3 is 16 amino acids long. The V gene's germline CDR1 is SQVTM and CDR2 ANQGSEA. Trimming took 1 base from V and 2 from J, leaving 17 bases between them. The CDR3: CSVEGRLGALNYGYTF. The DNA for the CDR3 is TGCAGCGTTGAAGGTCGACTTGGGGCCCTCAACTATGGCTACACCTTC.

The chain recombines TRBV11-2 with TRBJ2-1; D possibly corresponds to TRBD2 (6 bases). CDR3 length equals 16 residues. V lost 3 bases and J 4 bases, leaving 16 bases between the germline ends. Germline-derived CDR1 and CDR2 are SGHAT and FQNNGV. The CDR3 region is CASSFIIAANYNEQFF. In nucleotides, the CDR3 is TGTGCCAGCAGCTTTATAATAGCGGCAAATTACAATGAGCAGTTCTTC. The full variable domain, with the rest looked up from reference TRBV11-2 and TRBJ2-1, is EAGVAQSPRYKIIEKRQSVAFWCNPISGHATLYWYQQILGQGPKLLIQFQNNGVVDDSQLPKDRFSAERLKGVDSTLKIQPAKLEDSAVYLCASSFIIAANYNEQFFGPGTRLTVL.

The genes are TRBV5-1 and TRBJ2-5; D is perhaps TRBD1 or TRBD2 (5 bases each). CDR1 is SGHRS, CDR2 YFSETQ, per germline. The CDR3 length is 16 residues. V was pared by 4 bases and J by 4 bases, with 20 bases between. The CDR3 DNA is TGCGCCAGCAGCAGGGGCGGACTGCTGGCAGGAGAGACCCAGTACTTC. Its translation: CASSRGGLLAGETQYF.

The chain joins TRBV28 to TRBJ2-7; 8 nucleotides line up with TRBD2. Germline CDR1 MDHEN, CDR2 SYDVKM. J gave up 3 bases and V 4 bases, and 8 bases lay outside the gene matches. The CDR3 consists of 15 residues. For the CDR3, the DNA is TGTGCCAGCAGTTCTCAGGGACTAGGGGACTACGAGCAGTACTTC. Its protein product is CASSSQGLGDYEQYF.

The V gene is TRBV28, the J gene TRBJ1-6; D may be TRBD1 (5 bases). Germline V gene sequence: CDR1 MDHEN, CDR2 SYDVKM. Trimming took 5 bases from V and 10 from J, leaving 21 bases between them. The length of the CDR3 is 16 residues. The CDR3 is CASSRPGGSAFSPLHF. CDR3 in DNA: TGTGCCAGCAGTAGACCCGGGGGGAGTGCATTCTCACCCCTCCACTTT. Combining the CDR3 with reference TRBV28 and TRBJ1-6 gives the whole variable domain DVKVTQSSRYLVKRTGEKVFLECVQDMDHENMFWYRQDPGLGLRLIYFSYDVKMKEKGDIPEGYSVSREKKERFSLILESASTNQTSMYLCASSRPGGSAFSPLHFGNGTRLTVT.

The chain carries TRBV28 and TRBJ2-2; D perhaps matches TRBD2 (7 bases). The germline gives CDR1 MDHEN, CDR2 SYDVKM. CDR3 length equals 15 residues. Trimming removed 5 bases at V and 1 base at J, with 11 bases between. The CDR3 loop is CASSGGGVNTGELFF. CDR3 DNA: TGTGCCAGCAGTGGCGGGGGCGTGAACACCGGGGAGCTGTTTTTT.

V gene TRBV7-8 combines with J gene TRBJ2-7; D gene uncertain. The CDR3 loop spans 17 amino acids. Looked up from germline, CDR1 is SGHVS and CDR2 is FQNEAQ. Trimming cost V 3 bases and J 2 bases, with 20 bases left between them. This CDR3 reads CASSFGPGSVLTYEQYF. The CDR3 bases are TGTGCCAGCAGCTTCGGTCCTGGGTCGGTCCTTACCTACGAGCAGTACTTC.

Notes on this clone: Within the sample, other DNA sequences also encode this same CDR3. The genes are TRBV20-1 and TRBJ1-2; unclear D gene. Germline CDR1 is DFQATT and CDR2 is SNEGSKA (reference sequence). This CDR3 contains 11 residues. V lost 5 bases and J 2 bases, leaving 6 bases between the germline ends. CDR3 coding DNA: TGCAGTGCTCCTCCGAACTATGGCTACACCTTC. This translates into CSAPPNYGYTF.

CDR3 region: CASTPGLAGTGELFF. For the CDR3, the DNA is TGTGCCAGCACCCCGGGACTAGCGGGCACCGGGGAGCTGTTTTTT. J is TRBJ2-2 and V is TRBV2; 12 bases are a match to TRBD2. V was pared by 7 bases and J by 4 bases, with 4 bases of the junction left unmatched. The CDR3 sequence is 15 residues long. Germline CDR1 reads SNHLY; CDR2 reads FYNNEI.

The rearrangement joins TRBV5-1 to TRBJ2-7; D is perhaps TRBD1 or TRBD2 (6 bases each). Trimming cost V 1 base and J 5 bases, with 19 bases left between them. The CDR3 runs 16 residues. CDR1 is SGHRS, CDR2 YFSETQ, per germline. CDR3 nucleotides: TGCGCCAGCAGCTTGTATCGGGGGCAAATCACCCACGAGCAGTACTTC. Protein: CASSLYRGQITHEQYF.

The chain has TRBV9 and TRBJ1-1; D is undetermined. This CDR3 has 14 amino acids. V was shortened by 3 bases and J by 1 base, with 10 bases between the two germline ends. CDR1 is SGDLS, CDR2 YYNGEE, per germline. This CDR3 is CASSETPSNTEAFF. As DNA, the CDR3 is TGTGCCAGCAGCGAGACCCCTTCGAACACTGAAGCTTTCTTT.

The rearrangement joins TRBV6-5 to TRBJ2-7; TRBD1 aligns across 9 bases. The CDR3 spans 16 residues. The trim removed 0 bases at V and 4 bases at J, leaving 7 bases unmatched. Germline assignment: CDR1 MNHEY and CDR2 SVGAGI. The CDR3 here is CASSYSSTGGRYEQYF. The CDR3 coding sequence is TGTGCCAGCAGTTACTCGAGTACAGGGGGCAGGTACGAGCAGTACTTC.

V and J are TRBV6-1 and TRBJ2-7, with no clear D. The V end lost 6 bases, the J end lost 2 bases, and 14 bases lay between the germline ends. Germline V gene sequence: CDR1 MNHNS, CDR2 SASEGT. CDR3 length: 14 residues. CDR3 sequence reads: CASRESLKAYEQYF. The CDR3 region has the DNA TGTGCCAGCAGAGAATCCTTAAAAGCCTACGAGCAGTACTTC.

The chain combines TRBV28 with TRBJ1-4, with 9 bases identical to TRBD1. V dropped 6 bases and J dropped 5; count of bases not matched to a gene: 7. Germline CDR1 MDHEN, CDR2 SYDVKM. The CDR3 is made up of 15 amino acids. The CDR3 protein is CASSPRQGDNEKLFF. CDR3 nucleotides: TGTGCCAGCAGCCCAAGACAGGGGGACAATGAAAAACTGTTTTTT.

The CDR3 bases are TGTGCCAGCAGCTTTCTCGGACTAGCAAACGAGCAGTACTTC. Protein: CASSFLGLANEQYF. The chain carries TRBV9 and TRBJ2-7, with 8 bases matching TRBD2. V dropped 4 bases and J dropped 5; count of bases not matched to a gene: 8. Germline CDR1 is SGDLS and CDR2 is YYNGEE. The length of the CDR3 is 14 residues.

The CDR3 region has the DNA TGTGCCAGCAGCTTAGGCGGGGCTAGCGGGAAGGAGACCCAGTACTTC. Protein product: CASSLGGASGKETQYF. V is TRBV7-7 and J is TRBJ2-5; 9 positions agree with TRBD2. J was trimmed by 5 bases and V by 1 base; bases with no gene match: 8. This CDR3 has 16 amino acids. The V gene's germline CDR1 is SSHAT and CDR2 FNYEAQ (reference sequence).

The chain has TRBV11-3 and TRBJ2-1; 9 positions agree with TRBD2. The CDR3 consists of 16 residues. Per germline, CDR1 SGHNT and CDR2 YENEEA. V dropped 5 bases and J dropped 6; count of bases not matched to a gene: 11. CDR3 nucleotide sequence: TGTGCCAGCAGCCCCCATAGTCTAGCGGGACCCAATGAGCAGTTCTTC. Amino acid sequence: CASSPHSLAGPNEQFF. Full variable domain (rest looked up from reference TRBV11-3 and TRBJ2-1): EAGVVQSPRYKIIEKKQPVAFWCNPISGHNTLYWYLQNLGQGPELLIRYENEEAVDDSQLPKDRFSAERLKGVDSTLKIQPAELGDSAVYLCASSPHSLAGPNEQFFGPGTRLTVL.